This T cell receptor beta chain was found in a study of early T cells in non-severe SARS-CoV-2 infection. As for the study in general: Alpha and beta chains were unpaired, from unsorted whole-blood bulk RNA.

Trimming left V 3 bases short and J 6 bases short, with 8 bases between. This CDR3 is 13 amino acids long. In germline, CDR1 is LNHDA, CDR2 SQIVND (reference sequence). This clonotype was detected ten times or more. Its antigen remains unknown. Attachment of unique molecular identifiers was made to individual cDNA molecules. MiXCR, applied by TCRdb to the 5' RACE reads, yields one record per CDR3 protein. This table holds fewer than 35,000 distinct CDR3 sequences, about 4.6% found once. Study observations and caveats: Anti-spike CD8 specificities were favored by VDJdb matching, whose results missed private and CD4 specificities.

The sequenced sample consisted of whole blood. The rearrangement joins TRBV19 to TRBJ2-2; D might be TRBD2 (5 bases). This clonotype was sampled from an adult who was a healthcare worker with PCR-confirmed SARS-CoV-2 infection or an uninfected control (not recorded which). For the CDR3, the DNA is TGTGCCAGTAGTATCCAACTAGCCGGGGAGCTGTTTTTT. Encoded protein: CASSIQLAGELFF.